These 18 T cell receptor beta chains originate from one sample sequenced in a study of low-dose radiotherapy and immunotherapy resistance in tumors (dated by TCRdb to 2021 to 2024). Per the publication, the time point label means: after trial treatment. Read against the paper, the sample's treatment or condition label means: LDRT plus nivolumab, ipilimumab, low-dose cyclophosphamide and aspirin (RACIN trial). TCRdb lists the instrument as Illumina MiniSeq. First-strand cDNA was synthesized with Superscript III and a set of TRAV- and TRBV-specific primers, covering both TCRalpha and TCRbeta chains. A roughly 22-cycle PCR with Phusion amplified the TCRs, pairing a constant-region primer with the adapter that was attached to the V primers. The raw public data were reprocessed by TCRdb itself: fastp quality trimming at Q25, MiXCR clonotype calling, in-frame beta chains only. Rows with one shared CDR3 protein collapse into an entry with the most common genes and DNA. Here the sample has tens of thousands of distinct CDR3 sequences; roughly 20% occur a single time. 9.2% of the sample is in the top ten clones.

The material sequenced was PBMCs, taken after low-dose radiotherapy plus immunotherapy. The origin of the receptors is a female donor with ovarian cancer.

V and J are TRBV30 and TRBJ2-7; D is uncertain. This CDR3 contains 15 residues. The germline V gene encodes CDR1 GTSNPN and CDR2 SVGIG (reference sequence). Trimming removed 2 bases at V and 2 bases at J, with 16 bases between. The CDR3 DNA reads TGTGCCTGGAGTCGCCCCTCGCTCCTCACCTACGAGCAGTACTTC. This sequence encodes CAWSRPSLLTYEQYF.

As for this clonotype: A far bigger clonotype differs at one base, so this is likely a read error. The rearrangement uses TRBV13 and TRBJ1-4; D unclear. Trimming pared 6 bases from V and 4 bases from J, leaving 15 bases between. CDR1 PRHDT and CDR2 FYEKMQ come from the germline V gene (reference sequence). The CDR3 runs to 15 residues. The CDR3 coding sequence is TGTGCCAGCAGAGATGGCCAGGTTGATAATGAAAAACTGTTTTTT. Encoded protein: CASRDGQVDNEKLFF.

This clonotype was seen at least ten times. The chain employs TRBV5-4 and TRBJ1-2; possibly TRBD1 for D (5 bases). Looked up from germline, CDR1 is SGHNT and CDR2 is YYREEE (reference sequence). The CDR3 is made up of 15 amino acids. V lost 6 bases to trimming and J lost 6 bases, with 21 bases between them. The CDR3 DNA follows: TGTGCCAGCACCACTCCCCGATGGCGGGACGATGGCTACACCTTC. Its protein product is CASTTPRWRDDGYTF.

This clonotype came up many times. CDR3 region: CASRLANYGYTF. The CDR3 nucleotides read TGTGCCAGCAGGCTAGCTAACTATGGCTACACCTTC. V is TRBV5-4 and J is TRBJ1-2; D call uncertain. The CDR3 loop spans 12 amino acids. V lost 5 bases, J lost 0 bases, and 5 bases lay in between. Germline CDR1 and CDR2: SGHNT and YYREEE (reference sequence).

As DNA, the CDR3 is TGTGCCAGTAGCACTAGCGCAACCTACGAGCAGTACTTC. Its protein product is CASSTSATYEQYF. The V and J genes are TRBV19 and TRBJ2-7, with 7 bases matching TRBD2. The CDR3 sequence is 13 residues long. Germline V CDR1 and CDR2: LNHDA, SQIVND (reference sequence). V shed 6 bases, J shed 2 bases, and the junction held 4 bases outside the gene matches.

The table lists this clonotype with many counts. This chain uses TRBV12-3 or TRBV12-4 with TRBJ2-7; maybe TRBD2 (6 bases). CDR3 size: 15 residues. V lost 3 bases, J lost 0 bases, and 12 bases lay in between. This CDR3 reads CASSLRDASSYEQYF. CDR3 bases: TGTGCCAGCAGTTTGCGGGACGCGAGCTCCTACGAGCAGTACTTC.

This clonotype was counted many times. The chain joins TRBV6-5 to TRBJ2-7; 10 bases line up with TRBD2. The germline V gene has CDR1 MNHEY and CDR2 SVGAGI. This CDR3 region has 15 residues. Losses at the gene ends were 0 bases for V and 3 bases for J; bases not matched to a gene: 2. The DNA of the CDR3 is TGTGCCAGCAGTTACTCCGCTAGCGGGAGCTACGAGCAGTACTTC. This sequence encodes CASSYSASGSYEQYF.

This clonotype was seen at least ten times. The J gene is TRBJ2-3, the V gene TRBV6-5, with TRBD2 as a possible D gene (7 bases). This CDR3 contains 16 residues. The ends were cut back, 5 bases at V and 2 bases at J, with 17 bases in the middle. Per the germline V gene, CDR1 is MNHEY and CDR2 is SVGAGI. For the CDR3, the DNA is TGTGCCAGCAGTAGGGGGGGATCGACCTACACAGATACGCAGTATTTT. Translating gives CASSRGGSTYTDTQYF.

The CDR3 region is CASSRKQVSSYNEQFF. The CDR3 nucleotides are TGTGCCAGCAGCCGAAAACAGGTGAGCTCCTACAATGAGCAGTTCTTC. The rearrangement links TRBV7-9 to TRBJ2-1; D possibly corresponds to TRBD1 (5 bases). The V and J ends lost 5 bases and 0 bases respectively, with 14 bases between them. CDR3 length equals 16 residues. Looked up from germline, CDR1 is SEHNR and CDR2 is FQNEAQ (reference sequence).

This clonotype was seen at least ten times. The chain is built from TRBV19 and TRBJ1-2; 10 bases are a match to TRBD1. The V gene end was trimmed by 4 bases and the J gene end by 3 bases; junction bases not matched to a gene: 8. There are 16 residues in the CDR3. Germline V lookup: CDR1 LNHDA, CDR2 SQIVND (reference sequence). DNA for the CDR3: TGTGCCAGTAGTACCCAGACAGGGGGCGCAGACTATGGCTACACCTTC. This encodes CASSTQTGGADYGYTF. Together with reference TRBV19 and TRBJ1-2, the CDR3 gives the full variable domain: DGGITQSPKYLFRKEGQNVTLSCEQNLNHDAMYWYRQDPGQGLRLIYYSQIVNDFQKGDIAEGYSVSREKKESFPLTVTSAQKNPTAFYLCASSTQTGGADYGYTFGSGTRLTVV.

This clonotype was recorded at least ten times. This chain joins TRBV4-2 and TRBJ1-1, with D unresolved. Germline CDR1 reads LGHNA; CDR2 reads YNFKEQ. The CDR3 totals 14 residues. Trimming left V 0 bases short and J 6 bases short, with 11 bases between. In DNA, the CDR3 is TGTGCCAGCAGCCAAGAAGTCGGGGTACCTGAAGCTTTCTTT. Translated, it gives CASSQEVGVPEAFF.

V and J are TRBV20-1 and TRBJ2-1; 11 positions agree with TRBD2. The J segment lost 7 bases and the V segment lost 1 base, leaving 6 bases of the junction unmatched. Germline V gene data show CDR1 as DFQATT and CDR2 as SNEGSKA (reference sequence). CDR3 size: 15 residues. CDR3 in amino acids: CSARVGLAGGNEQFF. The CDR3, as DNA: TGCAGTGCTAGAGTAGGTCTAGCGGGAGGAAATGAGCAGTTCTTC.

This clonotype was picked up many times. V gene TRBV2 combines with J gene TRBJ2-4, with TRBD2 matching 7 bases. The length of the CDR3 is 14 residues. Trimming took 5 bases from V and 0 from J; bases not matched to a gene: 1. Germline CDR1 reads SNHLY; CDR2 reads FYNNEI. CDR3 sequence (DNA): TGTGCCAGCAGTAGCGGGACAGCCAAAAACATTCAGTACTTC. This encodes CASSSGTAKNIQYF. The complete variable domain, with remaining parts taken from reference TRBV2 and TRBJ2-4, reads EPEVTQTPSHQVTQMGQEVILRCVPISNHLYFYWYRQILGQKVEFLVSFYNNEISEKSEIFDDQFSVERPDGSNFTLKIRSTKLEDSAMYFCASSSGTAKNIQYFGAGTRLSVL.

This clonotype has a count of ten or more. This chain uses TRBV28 with TRBJ1-2; D is uncertain. Germline CDR1 is MDHEN and CDR2 is SYDVKM. This CDR3 is built from 13 residues. V lost 4 bases and J lost 4, with 10 bases in between. As DNA, the CDR3 is TGTGCCAGCAGTTCGGGAGCAAGCTATGGCTACACCTTC. Translation gives CASSSGASYGYTF.

There are many counts of this clonotype. The chain links TRBV20-1 to TRBJ2-2; 7 nucleotides match TRBD2. Germline V lookup: CDR1 DFQATT, CDR2 SNEGSKA (reference sequence). V lost 2 bases and J lost 4; bases outside the gene matches: 7. The CDR3 runs to 15 residues. The CDR3 region has the DNA TGCAGTGCTAGAAAGGGCGGGAGTGGCACCGGGGAGCTGTTTTTT. Its translation: CSARKGGSGTGELFF.

At least ten counts were recorded for this clonotype. This chain joins TRBV12-3 or TRBV12-4 and TRBJ2-1, with D perhaps given as TRBD1 or TRBD2 (8 bases each). The CDR3 runs to 15 residues. Trimming left V 5 bases short and J 5 bases short, with 16 bases between. The CDR3 DNA is TGTGCCAGCAGTCCAGGACAGGGACTAGACAATGAGCAGTTCTTC. It encodes CASSPGQGLDNEQFF.

With respect to this clonotype: This probably arose from a read error, given a far larger clone one base away. The chain recombines TRBV5-1 with TRBJ2-5; possibly TRBD1 for D (5 bases). This CDR3 spans 13 amino acids. Germline CDR1 SGHRS, CDR2 YFSETQ. With 2 bases removed from V and 11 bases from J, the gap between germline ends came to 16 bases. The CDR3 reads CASSFDRNNEQYF. CDR3 DNA sequence: TGCGCCAGCAGCTTCGACAGAAACAATGAGCAGTACTTC. The full variable domain, completed using reference TRBV5-1 and TRBJ2-5, is KAGVTQTPRYLIKTRGQQVTLSCSPISGHRSVSWYQQTPGQGLQFLFEYFSETQRNKGNFPGRFSGRQFSNSRSEMNVSTLELGDSALYLCASSFDRNNEQYFGPGTRLLVL.

This clonotype has a count of ten or more. The rearrangement joins TRBV7-9 to TRBJ2-2; D unresolved. The CDR3 contains 16 residues. CDR1 and CDR2 from the germline V gene are SEHNR and FQNEAQ (reference sequence). V shed 4 bases and J shed 2 bases, with 14 bases lying between them. The CDR3 sequence: CASSSGVMGNTGELFF. CDR3 DNA: TGTGCCAGCAGCTCGGGCGTTATGGGTAACACCGGGGAGCTGTTTTTT.